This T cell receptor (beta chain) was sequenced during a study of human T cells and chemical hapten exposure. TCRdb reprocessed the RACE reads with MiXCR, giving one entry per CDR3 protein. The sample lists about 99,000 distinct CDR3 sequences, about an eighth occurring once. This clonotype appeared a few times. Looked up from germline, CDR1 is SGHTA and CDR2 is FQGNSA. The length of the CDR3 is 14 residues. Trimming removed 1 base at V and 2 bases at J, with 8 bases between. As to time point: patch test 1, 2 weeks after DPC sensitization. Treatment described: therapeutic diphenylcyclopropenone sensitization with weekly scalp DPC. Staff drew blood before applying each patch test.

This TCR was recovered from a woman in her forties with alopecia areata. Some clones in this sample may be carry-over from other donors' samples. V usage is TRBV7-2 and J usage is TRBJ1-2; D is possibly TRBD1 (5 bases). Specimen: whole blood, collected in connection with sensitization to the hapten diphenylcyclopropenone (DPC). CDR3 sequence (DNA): TGTGCCAGCAGCTTAGTGGGGGAGAACTATGGCTACACCTTC. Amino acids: CASSLVGENYGYTF.